What follows is one T cell receptor (beta chain) and its context. This entry is derived from a study of blood T cell repertoires in COVID-19. Source study methods: Cell counts per sample came from amplifying reference gene primers. The table came from immunoSEQ multiplex PCR; TCRdb's copy has only in-frame clones and leaves some out. Clonal size and the V and J genes are those of that table, whereas D and trimming came from the DNA. Of roughly 130,000 clones in the sample, approximately 80% were seen once. Looked up from germline, CDR1 is SGHRS and CDR2 is YFSETQ. This CDR3 is 15 amino acids long. The V gene lost 4 bases and the J gene lost 4 bases, with 16 bases spanning the gap.

The sequenced sample was peripheral blood. The chain links TRBV5-1 to TRBJ2-3; possible D gene TRBD2, 7 bases. The origin of this receptor is a woman aged 55-70 years with acute or convalescent COVID-19. In DNA form, the CDR3 reads TGCGCCAGCAGCCCCCCCCGGGGGGCCTCAGATACGCAGTATTTT. Translation gives CASSPPRGASDTQYF.